This T cell receptor (beta chain) was observed in a study of blood T cell repertoires in COVID-19. Study-wide context: Samples of COVID-19 (acute and convalescent) were obtained from the United States, Italy and Spain. The analysed material was cDNA or gDNA that came from T cells, B-cell-depleted T cells, or PBMCs.

Original methodology: By means of reference gene primer amplification, nucleated cell counts were estimated. Profiled with immunoSEQ multiplex PCR; TCRdb holds only in-frame clones, not every one. Clone size and the V and J calls come from that table; the DNA yielded D and trimming. This sample has some 97,000 clones; about nine tenths occur once, and the top ten carry 1.5% to 2%. CDR3 length: 16 amino acids. The ends lost 6 bases at V and 1 base at J; junction bases unmatched: 9. Sequences were obtained from peripheral blood. This TCR was recovered from a man aged 55 to 69 with acute or convalescent COVID-19. This chain joins TRBV23-1 and TRBJ1-5; 7 bases map to TRBD1. TRBV23-1 is labeled an ORF, and its function is uncertain. CDR3 bases: TGCGCCAGCAGCCACCCCTACAGGGGCAGCAATCAGCCCCAGCATTTT. Its protein product is CASSHPYRGSNQPQHF.